The sequence of this TCR beta chain was determined in a study of T cells in Graves' hyperthyroidism and ophthalmopathy. The CDR3 has 15 amino acids. Trimming cost V 8 bases and J 6 bases; bases outside gene matches: 12. Per the germline V gene, CDR1 is MNHNS and CDR2 is SASEGT. The source material, RNA transcripts, was used to amplify TCR beta CDR3 regions. Using the HTBI primer set, a first-round RT-PCR was run on the TCR CDR3. MiXCR, applied by TCRdb to the multiplex PCR reads, yields one record per CDR3 protein. The data contain 700,000 to 950,000 distinct CDR3 sequences, around a third of them seen just once; the ten biggest clones take up roughly 30%.

The sequenced sample was blood. The J gene is TRBJ1-5, the V gene TRBV6-1; TRBD1 agrees at 8 bases. This TCR was sampled from a woman in her thirties or forties with Graves' hyperthyroidism. The CDR3 bases are TGTGCCAGCGAATGGGCAGGGGGCATAAGTCAGCCCCAGCATTTT. Amino acids: CASEWAGGISQPQHF.